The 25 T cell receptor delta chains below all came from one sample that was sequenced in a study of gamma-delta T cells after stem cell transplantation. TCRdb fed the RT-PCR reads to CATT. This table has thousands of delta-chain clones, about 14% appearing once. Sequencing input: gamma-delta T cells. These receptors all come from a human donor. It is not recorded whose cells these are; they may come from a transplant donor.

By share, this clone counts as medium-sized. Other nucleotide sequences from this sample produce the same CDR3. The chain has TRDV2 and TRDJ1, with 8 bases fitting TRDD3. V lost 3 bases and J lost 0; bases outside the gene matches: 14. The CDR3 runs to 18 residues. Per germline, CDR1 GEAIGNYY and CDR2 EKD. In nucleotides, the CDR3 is TGTGCCTGTGACCTCTACGACGGGATACGCCCGTACACCGATAAACTCATCTTT. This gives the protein CACDLYDGIRPYTDKLIF.

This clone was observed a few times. CDR3 amino acids: CALGEVPDILSYTGGYAWDTRQMFF. In DNA form, the CDR3 reads TGTGCTCTTGGGGAAGTCCCGGACATATTGTCCTATACTGGGGGATACGCCTGGGACACCCGACAGATGTTTTTC. The V gene is TRDV1, the J gene TRDJ3; 13 bases align to TRDD3. The CDR3 covers 25 residues. The V and J ends lost 2 bases and 2 bases, in that order; junction bases with no gene match: 21. Germline-derived CDR1 and CDR2 are TSWWSYY and QGS.

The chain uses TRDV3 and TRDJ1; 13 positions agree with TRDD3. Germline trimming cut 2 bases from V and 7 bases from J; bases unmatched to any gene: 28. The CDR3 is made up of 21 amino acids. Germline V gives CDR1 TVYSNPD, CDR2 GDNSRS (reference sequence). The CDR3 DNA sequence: TGTGCCTTTCCCCGCTTCCTACTGGGGGATACGAGACCCCTTACGGAGCTTAAACTCATCTTT. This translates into CAFPRFLLGDTRPLTELKLIF.

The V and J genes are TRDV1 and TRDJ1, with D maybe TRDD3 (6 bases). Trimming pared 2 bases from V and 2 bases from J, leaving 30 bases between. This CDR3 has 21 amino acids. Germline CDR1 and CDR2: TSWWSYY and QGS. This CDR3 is CALGESNHAHTPPIRTDKLIF. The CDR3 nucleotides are TGTGCTCTTGGGGAATCAAATCACGCACACACCCCCCCGATACGGACCGATAAACTCATCTTT.

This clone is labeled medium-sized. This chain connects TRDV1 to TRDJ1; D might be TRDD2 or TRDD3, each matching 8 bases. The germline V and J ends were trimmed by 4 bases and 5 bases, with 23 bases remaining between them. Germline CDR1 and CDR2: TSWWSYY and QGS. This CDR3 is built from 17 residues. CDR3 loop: CALGASYWGPGGDKLIF. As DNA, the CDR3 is TGTGCTCTTGGGGCTTCCTACTGGGGGCCTGGGGGTGATAAACTCATCTTT.

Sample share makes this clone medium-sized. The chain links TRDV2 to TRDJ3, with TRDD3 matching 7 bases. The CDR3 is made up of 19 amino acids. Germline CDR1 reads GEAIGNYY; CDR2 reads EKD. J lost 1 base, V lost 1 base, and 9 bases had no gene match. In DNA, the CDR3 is TGTGCCTGTGACACGAGATCCTGGGGGGCGTCCTGGGACACCCGACAGATGTTTTTC. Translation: CACDTRSWGASWDTRQMFF.

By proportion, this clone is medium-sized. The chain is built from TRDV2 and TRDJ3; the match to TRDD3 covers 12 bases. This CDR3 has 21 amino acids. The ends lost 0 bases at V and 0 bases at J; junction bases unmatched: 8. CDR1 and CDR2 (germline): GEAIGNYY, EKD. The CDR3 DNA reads TGTGCCTGTGACACCGCGTCTGGGGGATACGCGACCTCCTGGGACACCCGACAGATGTTTTTC. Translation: CACDTASGGYATSWDTRQMFF.

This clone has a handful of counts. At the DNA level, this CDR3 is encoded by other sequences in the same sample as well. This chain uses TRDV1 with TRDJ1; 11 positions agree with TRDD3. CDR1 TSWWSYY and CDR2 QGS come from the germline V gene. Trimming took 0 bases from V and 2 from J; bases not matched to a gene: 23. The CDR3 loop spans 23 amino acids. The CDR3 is CALGELPWDYGALGDKGTDKLIF. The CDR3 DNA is TGTGCTCTTGGGGAACTACCTTGGGATTACGGGGCACTGGGGGATAAGGGGACCGATAAACTCATCTTT.

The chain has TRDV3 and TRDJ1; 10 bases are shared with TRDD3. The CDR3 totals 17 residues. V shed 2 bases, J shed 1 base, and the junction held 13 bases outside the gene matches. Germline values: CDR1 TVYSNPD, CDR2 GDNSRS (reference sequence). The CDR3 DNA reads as TGTGCCTTTGGTGCCGATCCTACTGGGGGATCCACCGATAAACTCATCTTT. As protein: CAFGADPTGGSTDKLIF.

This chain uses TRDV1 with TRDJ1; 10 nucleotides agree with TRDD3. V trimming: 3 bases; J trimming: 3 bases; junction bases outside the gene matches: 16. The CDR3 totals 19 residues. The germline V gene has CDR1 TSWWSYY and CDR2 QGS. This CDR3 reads CALGDHPGMNGGYPDKLIF. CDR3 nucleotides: TGTGCTCTTGGGGACCATCCTGGAATGAATGGGGGATACCCCGATAAACTCATCTTT.

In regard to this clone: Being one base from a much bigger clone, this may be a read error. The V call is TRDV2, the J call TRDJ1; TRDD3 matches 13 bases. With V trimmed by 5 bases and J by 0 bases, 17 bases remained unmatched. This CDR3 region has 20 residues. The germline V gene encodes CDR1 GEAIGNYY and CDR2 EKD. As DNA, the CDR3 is TGTGCCTGTGGCCCTGTACTGGGGGATACGCGACTCGGGTACACCGATAAACTCATCTTT. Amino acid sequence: CACGPVLGDTRLGYTDKLIF.

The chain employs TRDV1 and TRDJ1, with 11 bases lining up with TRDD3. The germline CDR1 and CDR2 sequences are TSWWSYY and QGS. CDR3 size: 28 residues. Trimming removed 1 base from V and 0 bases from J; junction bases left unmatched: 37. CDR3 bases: TGTGCTCTTGGGGAACGGGCATTCTTCCTACGCGTGGACGACCCAATTGGGGGATACGGTACCGACACCGATAAACTCATCTTT. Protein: CALGERAFFLRVDDPIGGYGTDTDKLIF.

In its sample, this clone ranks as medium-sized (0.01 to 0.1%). The CDR3 here is CAASARGVTDKLIF. The CDR3 nucleotides read TGTGCAGCAAGCGCGCGTGGTGTCACCGATAAACTCATCTTT. The J gene is TRDJ1, the V gene TRAV29/DV5, with no clear D. The CDR3 runs 14 residues. Germline CDR1 NSMFDY, CDR2 ISSIKDK. V lost 0 bases to trimming and J lost 1 base, with 10 bases between them.

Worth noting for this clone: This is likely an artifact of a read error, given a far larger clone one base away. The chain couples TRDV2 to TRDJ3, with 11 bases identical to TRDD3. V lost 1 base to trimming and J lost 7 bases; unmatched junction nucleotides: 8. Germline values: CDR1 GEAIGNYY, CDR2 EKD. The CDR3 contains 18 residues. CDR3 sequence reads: CACDTGGYADCDTRQMFF. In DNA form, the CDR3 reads TGTGCCTGTGACACTGGGGGATACGCGGACTGTGACACCCGACAGATGTTTTTC.

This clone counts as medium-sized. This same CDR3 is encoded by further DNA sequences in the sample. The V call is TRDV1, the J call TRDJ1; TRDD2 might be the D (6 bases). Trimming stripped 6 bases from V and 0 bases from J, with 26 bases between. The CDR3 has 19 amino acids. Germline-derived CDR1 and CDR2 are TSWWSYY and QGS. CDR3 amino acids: CALGLFLPGLLMYTDKLIF. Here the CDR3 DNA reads TGTGCTCTTGGCCTCTTCCTCCCGGGCTTACTGATGTACACCGATAAACTCATCTTT.

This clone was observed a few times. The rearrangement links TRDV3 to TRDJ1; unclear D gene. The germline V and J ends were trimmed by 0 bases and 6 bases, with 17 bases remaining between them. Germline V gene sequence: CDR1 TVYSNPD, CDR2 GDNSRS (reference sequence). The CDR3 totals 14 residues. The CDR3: CAFRGATPYNKLIF. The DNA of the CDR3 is TGTGCCTTTAGAGGAGCGACCCCTTACAATAAACTCATCTTT.

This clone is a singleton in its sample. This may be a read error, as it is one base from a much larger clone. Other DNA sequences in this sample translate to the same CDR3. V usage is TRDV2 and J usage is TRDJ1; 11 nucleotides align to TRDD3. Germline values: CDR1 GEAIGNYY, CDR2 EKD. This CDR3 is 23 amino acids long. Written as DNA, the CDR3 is TGTGCCTGTGACGCTCGATATTTGTTCCTCCACTGGGGGATAGGGGGGTACACCGACAAACTCATCTTT. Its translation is CACDARYLFLHWGIGGYTDKLIF.

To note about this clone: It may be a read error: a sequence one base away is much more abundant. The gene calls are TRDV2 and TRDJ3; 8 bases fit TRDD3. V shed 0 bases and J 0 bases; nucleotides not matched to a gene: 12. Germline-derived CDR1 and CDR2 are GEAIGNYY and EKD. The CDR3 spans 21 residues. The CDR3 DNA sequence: TGTGCCTGTGACACCGTACTGAGGGATACGCGGAGCTCCTGGGACACCCGACAGATGTTTTTC. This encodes CACDTVLRDTRSSWDTRQMFF.

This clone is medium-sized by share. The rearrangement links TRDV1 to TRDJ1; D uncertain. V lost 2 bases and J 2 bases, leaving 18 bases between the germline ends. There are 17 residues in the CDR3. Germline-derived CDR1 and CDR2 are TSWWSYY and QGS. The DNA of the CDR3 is TGTGCTCTTGGGGAAGGATCAGGAGACGGCCATACCGATAAACTCATCTTT. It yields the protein CALGEGSGDGHTDKLIF.

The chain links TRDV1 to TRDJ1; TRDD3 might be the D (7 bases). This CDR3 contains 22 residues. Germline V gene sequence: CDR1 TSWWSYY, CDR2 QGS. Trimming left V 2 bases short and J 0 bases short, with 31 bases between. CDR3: CALGESGSYNWGQIRNTDKLIF. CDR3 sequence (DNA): TGTGCTCTTGGGGAATCGGGGTCCTACAACTGGGGACAGATACGGAACACCGATAAACTCATCTTT.

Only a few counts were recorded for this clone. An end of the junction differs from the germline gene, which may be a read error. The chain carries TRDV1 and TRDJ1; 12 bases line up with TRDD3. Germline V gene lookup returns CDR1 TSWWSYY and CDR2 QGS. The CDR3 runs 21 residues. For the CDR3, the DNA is TGTGCTCTTGGGGAACGGCCCCTCTGGGGGATACGCGTATGGGGGATTTTCAAACTCATTTTT. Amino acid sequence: CALGERPLWGIRVWGIFKLIF.

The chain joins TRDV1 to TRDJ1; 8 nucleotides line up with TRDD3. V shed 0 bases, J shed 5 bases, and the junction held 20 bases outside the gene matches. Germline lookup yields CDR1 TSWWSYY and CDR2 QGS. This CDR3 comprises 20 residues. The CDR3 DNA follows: TGTGCTCTTGGGGAACTAGATATCATACGCCGCCGGGGGATAGAGGATAAACTCATCTTT. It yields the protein CALGELDIIRRRGIEDKLIF.

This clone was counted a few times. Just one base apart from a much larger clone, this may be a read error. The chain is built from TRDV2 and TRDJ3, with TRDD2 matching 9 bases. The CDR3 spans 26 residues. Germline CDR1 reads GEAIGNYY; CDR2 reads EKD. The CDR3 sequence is CACDIPFLLTGDKAHRSSWGTRQMFF. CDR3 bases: TGTGCCTGTGACATCCCCTTCCTACTCACTGGGGATAAAGCCCATCGTAGCTCCTGGGGCACCCGACAGATGTTTTTC.

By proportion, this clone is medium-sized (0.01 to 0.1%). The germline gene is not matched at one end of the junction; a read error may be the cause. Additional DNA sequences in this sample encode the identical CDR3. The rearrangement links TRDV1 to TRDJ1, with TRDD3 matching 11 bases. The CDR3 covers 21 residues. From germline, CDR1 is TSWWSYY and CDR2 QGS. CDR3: CALGERIWGGGYGSYTDKLIF. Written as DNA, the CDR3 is TGTGCTCTTGGGGAAAGGATTTGGGGTGGGGGATACGGATCGTACACCGATAAGCTCATCTTT.

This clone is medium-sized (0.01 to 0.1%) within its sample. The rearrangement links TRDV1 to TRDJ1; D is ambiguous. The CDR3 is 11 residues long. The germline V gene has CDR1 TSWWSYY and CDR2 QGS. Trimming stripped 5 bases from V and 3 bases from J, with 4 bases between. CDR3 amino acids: CALGFSDKLIF. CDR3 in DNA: TGTGCTCTTGGGTTCTCCGATAAACTCATCTTT.